The rows below give T cell receptor beta chains drawn from one sample of a study of lymphopenia after photon versus proton radiotherapy. Data came from immunoSEQ multiplex PCR; TCRdb stores just in-frame clones and leaves some out. The table lists around 26,000 clones, roughly 80% of them singletons. The source was peripheral blood, collected from a patient treated with proton-based radiotherapy. These receptor sequences come from a woman in her sixties or seventies with pancreatic cancer. Each CDR3 is given with its conserved first and last residue. A D gene is named only where the DNA matches it firmly. Clone size appears in some rows only: once, few, many, or a class for an expanded clone.

length	V	D	J	size	CDR3	DNA
13	TRBV29-1	.	TRBJ2-1	.	CSVRGTGSHEQFF	TGCAGCGTTAGGGGAACGGGGTCGCATGAGCAGTTCTTC
13	TRBV5-6	.	TRBJ1-5	once	CASSENSNQPQHF	TGTGCCAGCAGCGAAAATAGCAATCAGCCCCAGCATTTT
13	TRBV27	.	TRBJ2-1	.	CASGRSPYNEQFF	TGTGCCAGCGGTCGCTCCCCGTACAATGAGCAGTTCTTC
13	TRBV19	.	TRBJ2-7	.	CASSLGASYEQYF	TGTGCCAGTAGTTTGGGGGCCTCCTACGAGCAGTACTTC
17	TRBV28	.	TRBJ1-3	.	CASSLRGQGRLLDTIYF	TGTGCCAGCAGTTTACGGGGGCAGGGGAGGCTTTTGGACACCATATATTTT
15	TRBV19	.	TRBJ1-6	.	CASSPDSDGYSPLHF	TGTGCCAGTAGTCCTGACTCAGACGGTTATTCACCCCTCCACTTT
14	TRBV7-9	TRBD1	TRBJ1-1	.	CASGFTGEGTEAFF	TGTGCCAGCGGATTTACAGGGGAGGGCACTGAAGCTTTCTTT
18	TRBV11-3	.	TRBJ1-2	.	CASSPDGGSLAARYGYTF	TGTGCCAGCAGCCCGGACGGCGGATCCCTCGCTGCGAGATATGGCTACACCTTC
12	TRBV29-1	.	TRBJ2-5	few	CSVDMSQETQYF	TGCAGCGTTGATATGTCCCAAGAGACCCAGTACTTC
16	TRBV4-1	.	TRBJ1-5	.	CASSRETGNSNQPQHF	TGCGCCAGCAGCCGAGAGACAGGTAATAGCAATCAGCCCCAGCATTTT
17	TRBV4-2	.	TRBJ2-6	.	CASSQGPRSSGANVLTF	TGTGCCAGCAGCCAAGGCCCACGTAGCTCTGGGGCCAACGTCCTGACTTTC
14	TRBV6-1	TRBD2	TRBJ2-7	.	CASSTGTSAYEQYF	TGTGCCAGCAGTACCGGGACTAGCGCCTACGAGCAGTACTTC
15	TRBV28	.	TRBJ1-1	.	CASSFLRAGNTEAFF	TGTGCCAGCAGTTTTTTAAGGGCTGGGAACACTGAAGCTTTCTTT
14	TRBV2	.	TRBJ2-3	.	CASSVWPGADTQYF	TGTGCCAGCAGTGTTTGGCCAGGGGCAGATACGCAGTATTTT
19	TRBV7-9	TRBD2	TRBJ2-1	few	CASSSRALTSAVSYNEQFF	TGTGCCAGCAGCTCCCGTGCCCTAACTAGCGCGGTCTCCTACAATGAGCAGTTCTTC
12	TRBV11-2	TRBD2	TRBJ2-5	.	CASRIGGETQYF	TGTGCCAGCCGTATCGGGGGGGAGACCCAGTACTTC
14	TRBV7-3	TRBD2	TRBJ2-3	.	CASSPSGRVDTQYF	TGTGCCAGCTCCCCTAGCGGACGGGTAGATACGCAGTATTTT
14	TRBV5-1	.	TRBJ2-7	.	CASSLSGGTYEQYF	TGCGCCAGCAGCTTATCCGGGGGAACCTACGAGCAGTACTTC
15	TRBV19	TRBD2	TRBJ2-7	.	CATQRWASGPYEQYF	TGTGCCACCCAGAGGTGGGCTAGCGGTCCCTACGAGCAGTACTTC
16	TRBV28	.	TRBJ2-2	once	CASSLNFDLNTGELFF	TGTGCCAGCAGTTTGAACTTTGACTTGAACACCGGGGAGCTGTTTTTT
13	TRBV7-3	.	TRBJ2-1	.	CASSLTPNNEQFF	TGTGCCAGCAGCTTAACTCCCAACAATGAGCAGTTCTTC
13	TRBV2	TRBD2	TRBJ2-5	few	CASSRTRAETQYF	TGTGCCAGCAGCCGGACTAGAGCGGAGACCCAGTACTTC
11	TRBV9	.	TRBJ2-7	few	CASSVGYEQYF	TGTGCCAGCAGCGTAGGGTACGAGCAGTACTTC
13	TRBV10-3	TRBD1	TRBJ1-2	.	CAIRDRGNYGYTF	TGTGCCATCCGGGACAGGGGAAACTATGGCTACACCTTC
17	TRBV7-2	.	TRBJ2-3	.	CASSHNKIPTGPDTQYF	TGTGCCAGCAGCCATAACAAAATCCCGACCGGGCCAGATACGCAGTATTTT